This TCR beta chain was observed in a study of T cell responses to AZD1222 COVID-19 vaccine. Broader study findings: Sampled repertoires all dated from after the peak T cell response.

A word on this clone: Its antigen remains unidentified.

Profiling relied on immunoSEQ multiplex PCR, and the TCRdb table lists in-frame clones only, not all of them. The data hold 130,000 to 150,000 clones, with more than 75% observed a single time. Trimming left V 4 bases short and J 0 bases short, with 13 bases between. Germline V lookup: CDR1 MGHRA, CDR2 YSYEKL. CDR3 length equals 16 residues. The clonotype originates from an adult in good health. The chain is built from TRBV4-1 and TRBJ1-3; possible D gene TRBD1, 5 bases. The sample was peripheral blood, taken on day 0 of AZD1222 vaccination. The CDR3 region is CASSPREGSSGNTIYF. DNA for the CDR3: TGCGCCAGCAGCCCTAGGGAGGGGAGCTCTGGAAACACCATATATTTT.